This T cell receptor (beta chain) was obtained from a study of control samples from healthy donors and cancer patients. TCRdb keeps only in-frame clones here, not all; method: immunoSEQ multiplex PCR. This table holds about 170,000 clones, approximately 92% found once. The V and J ends lost 3 bases and 0 bases, in that order; junction bases with no gene match: 4. Germline V gene lookup returns CDR1 SGDLS and CDR2 YYNGEE. The CDR3 loop spans 15 amino acids. The chain uses TRBV9 and TRBJ2-3; 7 positions match TRBD1. The source material was blood. This receptor was taken from a woman aged 55-69 years in good health. DNA for the CDR3: TGTGCCAGCAGCGACGAGGGGGCTAGCACAGATACGCAGTATTTT. The encoded protein is CASSDEGASTDTQYF.